This T cell receptor (beta chain) was captured by sequencing in a study of cytomegalovirus exposure and HLA in healthy donors. Whole-study results and caveats: In vitro testing confirmed a few CMV-associated chains as specific for CMV antigens.

This clone is a singleton in its sample. As yet, its antigen is unknown. Clones were read by immunoSEQ multiplex PCR, and TCRdb kept only the in-frame ones, dropping some. The sample records about 70,000 clones, around 94% being singletons. The CDR3 runs 17 residues. Germline loops: CDR1 SEHNR, CDR2 FQNEAQ (reference sequence). V was clipped by 1 base and J by 0 bases; unmatched bases: 6. The gene calls are TRBV7-9 and TRBJ1-3; 7 bases fit TRBD1. The TCR originated in a man between 18 and 35 years old in good health and CMV-seropositive. The specimen sequenced was PBMCs. CDR3 loop: CASSLETGLNSGNTIYF. The CDR3 coding sequence is TGTGCCAGCAGCTTAGAGACAGGGCTCAACTCTGGAAACACCATATATTTT. Full variable domain (missing parts from reference TRBV7-9 and TRBJ1-3): DTGVSQNPRHKITKRGQNVTFRCDPISEHNRLYWYRQTLGQGPEFLTYFQNEAQLEKSRLLSDRFSAERPKGSFSTLEIQRTEQGDSAMYLCASSLETGLNSGNTIYFGEGSWLTVV.